One and the same sample provided the 32 T cell receptor beta chains below, sequenced in a study of blood T cell repertoires in COVID-19. Assay: immunoSEQ multiplex PCR; the TCRdb copy retains only in-frame clones and omits some. The sample has 100,000 or so clones; around 74% are singletons. The source material was peripheral blood. These receptors all come from a woman in her 70s with acute or convalescent COVID-19.

This clone was picked up many times. The gene calls are TRBV27 and TRBJ1-1; no definite D call. Germline-derived CDR1 and CDR2 are MNHEY and SMNVEV (reference sequence). V gave up 10 bases and J gave up 4 bases, with 16 bases separating them. The CDR3 has 13 residues. CDR3 sequence (DNA): TGTGCCACCCTGGGAGGGTACGGCACTGAAGCTTTCTTT. Protein product: CATLGGYGTEAFF.

The chain is built from TRBV7-9 and TRBJ1-6, with 8 bases aligning to TRBD1. The CDR3 is made up of 13 amino acids. Germline V gives CDR1 SEHNR, CDR2 FQNEAQ (reference sequence). Trimming cost V 10 bases and J 6 bases; bases outside gene matches: 5. For the CDR3, the DNA is TGTGCCACCCAGGGGGCAGCTAATTCACCCCTCCACTTT. Its protein product is CATQGAANSPLHF.

The rearrangement links TRBV7-8 to TRBJ1-5; D is unresolved. This CDR3 has 17 amino acids. Germline-derived CDR1 and CDR2 are SGHVS and FQNEAQ. V was clipped by 0 bases and J by 2 bases, with 14 bases between them. The CDR3 loop is CASSLALLRVGNQPQHF. The CDR3 region has the DNA TGTGCCAGCAGCTTAGCCTTACTCCGGGTAGGCAATCAGCCCCAGCATTTT.

On this clone: Other nucleotide sequences from this sample produce the same CDR3. The V call is TRBV2, the J call TRBJ1-3, with unresolved D. With 3 bases removed from V and 4 bases from J, the gap between germline ends came to 4 bases. This CDR3 is 12 amino acids long. Germline CDR1 SNHLY, CDR2 FYNNEI. CDR3 loop: CASSERGNTIYF. In nucleotides, the CDR3 is TGTGCCAGCAGTGAGCGGGGAAACACCATATATTTT.

The rearrangement uses TRBV18 and TRBJ1-3, with D possibly being TRBD1 (5 bases). Trimming removed 0 bases at V and 0 bases at J, with 12 bases between. Germline lookup yields CDR1 KGHSH and CDR2 LQKENI. This CDR3 is built from 17 residues. The CDR3: CASSPPNQGSSGNTIYF. The CDR3 DNA follows: TGTGCCAGCTCACCACCGAATCAGGGTAGCTCTGGAAACACCATATATTTT.

This clone turned up a few times. This rearrangement joins TRBV7-2 to TRBJ1-5; 7 bases map to TRBD1. The length of the CDR3 is 16 residues. Germline values: CDR1 SGHTA, CDR2 FQGNSA. V was clipped by 1 base and J by 1 base; unmatched bases: 4. The CDR3 nucleotides read TGTGCCAGCAGCTTAGTGGGACAGTCGAGCAATCAGCCCCAGCATTTT. It is translated as CASSLVGQSSNQPQHF.

This clone was recorded a few times. It is unclear where the CDR3 begins or ends on the DNA, so no DNA is shown, and the CDR3 is as TCRdb lists it. The chain combines TRBV28 with TRBJ1-1; the D call TRBD1 from the table was never checked on the DNA. Germline V gives CDR1 MDHEN, CDR2 SYDVKM. The CDR3 numbers 12 amino acids, ends counted. The CDR3 here is CATRSVGGGSIF.

The chain couples TRBV18 to TRBJ2-7; D is perhaps TRBD2 (6 bases). Trimming stripped 3 bases from V and 5 bases from J, with 8 bases between. Germline CDR1 reads KGHSH; CDR2 reads LQKENI. The CDR3 runs 12 residues. The CDR3, as DNA: TGTGCCAGCTCACCTTCTAGCGACGAGCAGTACTTC. It specifies CASSPSSDEQYF.

This clone was recorded a few times. The rearrangement uses TRBV5-1 and TRBJ1-1, with D perhaps matching TRBD1 (5 bases). Trimming took off 0 bases at V and 0 bases at J, with 9 bases between the two ends. Germline-derived CDR1 and CDR2 are SGHRS and YFSETQ. The CDR3 consists of 15 residues. The CDR3 loop reads CASSLVQGLNTEAFF. The DNA for the CDR3 is TGCGCCAGCAGCTTGGTGCAGGGCTTGAACACTGAAGCTTTCTTT.

The chain carries TRBV6-6 and TRBJ1-4; 11 positions match TRBD1. The CDR3 loop spans 16 amino acids. Germline CDR1 reads MNHNY; CDR2 reads SVGAGI (reference sequence). V shed 5 bases, J shed 6 bases, and the junction held 8 bases outside the gene matches. DNA of the CDR3: TGTGCCAGCAGTCCCGGGACAGGGGGGGTCGATGAAAAACTGTTTTTT. The encoded protein is CASSPGTGGVDEKLFF.

The chain is built from TRBV5-6 and TRBJ2-7; tentative D call: TRBD2 (6 bases). The germline V and J ends were trimmed by 0 bases and 2 bases, with 9 bases remaining between them. This CDR3 contains 14 residues. CDR1 is SGHDT, CDR2 YYEEEE, per germline. This CDR3 is CASSLAGETYEQYF. CDR3 sequence (DNA): TGTGCCAGCAGCTTGGCGGGGGAAACCTACGAGCAGTACTTC.

The rearrangement uses TRBV7-9 and TRBJ2-3, with TRBD1 as a possible D gene (7 bases). The CDR3 has 12 residues. Trimming shortened V by 1 base and J by 13 bases, and 12 bases separated the two germline ends. CDR1 is SEHNR and CDR2 is FQNEAQ in the germline V gene (reference sequence). The CDR3 DNA sequence: TGTGCCAGCAGCTTAGTGGCGGGGACAGAGTATTTT. This encodes CASSLVAGTEYF.

A single count supports this clone. The chain links TRBV5-1 to TRBJ1-2; TRBD1 matches at 8 bases. The trim removed 4 bases at V and 3 bases at J, leaving 5 bases unmatched. The germline CDR1 and CDR2 sequences are SGHRS and YFSETQ. This CDR3 has 14 amino acids. The CDR3 is CASSLTGEDYGYTF. CDR3 in DNA: TGCGCCAGCAGCCTGACAGGGGAGGACTATGGCTACACCTTC.

CDR3 nucleotide sequence: TGTGCCAGCAGCCCAGATACAGGAAAAGCTAACTATGGCTACACCTTC. Its protein product is CASSPDTGKANYGYTF. The genes are TRBV14 and TRBJ1-2, with D possibly TRBD1 on 5 matching bases. Germline V CDR1 and CDR2: SGHDN, FVKESK. The CDR3 has 16 amino acids. V was shortened by 4 bases and J by 0 bases, with 15 bases between the two germline ends.

The V and J genes are TRBV5-1 and TRBJ2-1, with D perhaps matching TRBD1 (6 bases). CDR1 is SGHRS, CDR2 YFSETQ, per germline. The CDR3 sequence is 14 residues long. Trimming pared 0 bases from V and 2 bases from J, leaving 6 bases between. CDR3 coding DNA: TGCGCCAGCAGCTTGGGGGACACCTACAATGAGCAGTTCTTC. This encodes CASSLGDTYNEQFF.

V is TRBV2 and J is TRBJ2-7, with 7 bases fitting TRBD2. The CDR3 sequence is 14 residues long. From germline, CDR1 is SNHLY and CDR2 FYNNEI. J was trimmed by 3 bases and V by 4 bases; bases with no gene match: 6. The CDR3 DNA sequence: TGTGCCAGCAGTGTAGGGAGGACTAGCTACGAGCAGTACTTC. Amino acids: CASSVGRTSYEQYF.

CDR3 nucleotide sequence: TGTGCCAGTAGTATAGGAGGGGGCAACACCGGGGAGCTGTTTTTT. Translating it yields CASSIGGGNTGELFF. The genes are TRBV19 and TRBJ2-2, with TRBD1 matching over 7 bases. This CDR3 region has 15 residues. Unmatched junction bases numbered 1, after V lost 1 base and J lost 2 bases. Germline V gene sequence: CDR1 LNHDA, CDR2 SQIVND (reference sequence).

The chain couples TRBV19 to TRBJ2-2; D unclear. V shed 4 bases and J shed 8 bases, with 5 bases lying between them. Germline values: CDR1 LNHDA, CDR2 SQIVND (reference sequence). This CDR3 comprises 11 residues. The DNA for the CDR3 is TGTGCCAGTAGTAAATCGGGGGAGCTGTTTTTT. Its translation is CASSKSGELFF.

This clone has a handful of counts. The chain employs TRBV6-1 and TRBJ2-3; TRBD2 is a possible D gene (7 bases). V was shortened by 3 bases and J by 4 bases, with 14 bases between the two germline ends. This CDR3 spans 15 amino acids. Germline V gene data show CDR1 as MNHNS and CDR2 as SASEGT. The CDR3 is CASSDRRGGADTQYF. In DNA form, the CDR3 reads TGTGCCAGCAGTGATCGGAGGGGGGGCGCAGATACGCAGTATTTT.

The chain's CDR3 is CASSPQQGPNEKLFF. CDR3 bases: TGCGCCAGCAGCCCTCAACAGGGACCTAATGAAAAACTGTTTTTT. The V and J genes are TRBV4-1 and TRBJ1-4; D possibly corresponds to TRBD1 (6 bases). Trimming left V 4 bases short and J 3 bases short, with 12 bases between. This CDR3 is 15 amino acids long. The V gene's germline CDR1 is MGHRA and CDR2 YSYEKL.

The V call is TRBV6-2 or TRBV6-3, the J call TRBJ1-1; 7 nucleotides agree with TRBD1. V lost 2 bases, J lost 1 base, and 7 bases stayed unmatched. The CDR3 loop spans 16 amino acids. Per germline, CDR1 MNHEY and CDR2 SVGEGT. The CDR3, as DNA: TGTGCCAGCAGTTACGGTGACTACAGGGGGAACACTGAAGCTTTCTTT. It is translated as CASSYGDYRGNTEAFF.

V and J are TRBV21-1 and TRBJ2-5; no DNA check was done on the table's D call, TRBD1. TRBV21-1 is flagged as a pseudogene. The CDR3 extends over 15 amino acids. This chain's CDR3 is CAVSQGQRHQETQYF. The CDR3 DNA follows: TGTGCCGTAAGTCAGGGACAAAGGCATCAAGAGACCCAGTACTTC.

Notes on this clone: This could be a read error, since a much larger clone is one nucleotide away. The chain combines TRBV5-1 with TRBJ2-7, with a possible D match to TRBD2 (7 bases). The CDR3 consists of 16 residues. Germline CDR1 SGHRS, CDR2 YFSETQ. V was pared by 10 bases and J by 7 bases, with 30 bases between. The CDR3 DNA reads TGCGCCCGCTTGAGCGGTAGGGGGGGCCGGGGGTGGGAGCAGTACTTC. Encoded protein: CARLSGRGGRGWEQYF.

The chain has TRBV9 and TRBJ2-7; 13 bases match TRBD2. Unmatched junction bases numbered 5, after V lost 2 bases and J lost 6 bases. This CDR3 contains 15 residues. Germline lookup yields CDR1 SGDLS and CDR2 YYNGEE. The CDR3 spells CASSVTSGGAVEQYF. The DNA of the CDR3 is TGTGCCAGCAGCGTCACTAGCGGGGGGGCCGTCGAGCAGTACTTC.

The chain carries TRBV6-5 and TRBJ2-7; D is possibly TRBD1 (5 bases). This CDR3 is built from 15 residues. Trimming took off 5 bases at V and 1 base at J, with 15 bases between the two ends. Germline CDR1 reads MNHEY; CDR2 reads SVGAGI. The CDR3 region has the DNA TGTGCCAGCAGTCCTTCAGGGCATCTGTCCTACGAGCAGTACTTC. This gives the protein CASSPSGHLSYEQYF.

The gene calls are TRBV2 and TRBJ2-5, with 11 bases identical to TRBD1. Germline V gene data show CDR1 as SNHLY and CDR2 as FYNNEI. Germline trimming cut 6 bases from V and 4 bases from J; bases unmatched to any gene: 4. The CDR3 spans 14 residues. As DNA, the CDR3 is TGTGCCAGCAGCGGGACAGGGGGTTCAGAGACCCAGTACTTC. It codes for CASSGTGGSETQYF.

The genes are TRBV7-2 and TRBJ2-5; a weak D match, TRBD1 (5 bases). V was trimmed by 3 bases and J by 6 bases, leaving 17 bases between them. Germline lookup yields CDR1 SGHTA and CDR2 FQGNSA. The CDR3 contains 15 residues. CDR3 residues: CASSLNLQGTKTQYF. CDR3 DNA: TGTGCCAGCAGCTTGAATCTCCAGGGTACGAAGACCCAGTACTTC.

V is TRBV18 and J is TRBJ1-6; D call uncertain. V was pared by 3 bases and J by 3 bases, with 6 bases between. Per germline, CDR1 KGHSH and CDR2 LQKENI. This CDR3 region has 14 residues. This chain's CDR3 is CASSPLDYNSPLHF. The CDR3 coding sequence is TGTGCCAGCTCACCGCTAGACTATAATTCACCCCTCCACTTT.

V is TRBV2 and J is TRBJ1-1; no firm D call. The V and J ends lost 3 bases and 8 bases respectively, with 13 bases between them. CDR3 length: 13 amino acids. Germline CDR1 and CDR2: SNHLY and FYNNEI. The CDR3 spells CASSEVRGGEAFF. The CDR3 nucleotides are TGTGCCAGCAGTGAGGTTCGAGGTGGCGAAGCTTTCTTT.

This chain links TRBV13 with TRBJ1-2; possible D gene TRBD1, 5 bases. The germline gives CDR1 PRHDT, CDR2 FYEKMQ (reference sequence). The CDR3 covers 15 residues. V was pared by 3 bases and J by 4 bases, with 15 bases between. DNA of the CDR3: TGTGCCAGCAGCTTGCGTGAATCAGGGTTCTATGGCTACACCTTC. Protein sequence: CASSLRESGFYGYTF.

The V and J genes are TRBV7-2 and TRBJ1-2; a possible D gene is TRBD1 (6 bases). The CDR3 extends over 14 amino acids. From germline, CDR1 is SGHTA and CDR2 FQGNSA. V lost 5 bases to trimming and J lost 5 bases, with 15 bases between them. CDR3 nucleotide sequence: TGTGCCAGCAGCACCGACCTTACAGGGTATGGCTACACCTTC. It yields the protein CASSTDLTGYGYTF.

The chain carries TRBV7-9 and TRBJ1-4; 7 bases align to TRBD1. The CDR3 is 16 residues long. V trimming: 4 bases; J trimming: 8 bases; junction bases outside the gene matches: 13. Per germline, CDR1 SEHNR and CDR2 FQNEAQ (reference sequence). The CDR3 DNA is TGTGCCAGCAGCTCGAGAGGGGGCAGGGGAATCGAAAAACTGTTTTTT. Its translation: CASSSRGGRGIEKLFF.